This record looks at one TCR beta chain sequence and its context. Its matching antigen is unknown. V trimming: 2 bases; J trimming: 5 bases; junction bases outside the gene matches: 3. The CDR3 loop spans 14 amino acids. Germline values: CDR1 MNHEY, CDR2 SVGEGT. The data stem from a study of blood T cells in healthy people across ages. General observations from the study: TCR beta diversity, measured per million T cells, fell in a roughly linear way with age. There were more naive CD4+ cells and higher diversity in long-lived donors than in aged donors.

A second roughly 7 to 12 cycle PCR used barcoded and J-beta primers. A template-switch adaptor with 12 random nucleotides tagged each cDNA molecule. TCRdb passed the 5' RACE reads through MiXCR, listing each CDR3 protein once. Of about 800,000 distinct CDR3 sequences in the sample, approximately 25% were seen once. Each donor had around 10 milliliters of peripheral blood drawn. This sample was also put to use in a study of T cells of mothers and their children.

This receptor was identified in a boy younger than 18 in good health. What was sequenced was blood. This rearrangement joins TRBV6-2 or TRBV6-3 to TRBJ1-5; 7 bases align to TRBD1. CDR3 sequence: CASSYGDSYQPQHF. The CDR3, as DNA: TGTGCCAGCAGTTACGGGGACAGTTATCAGCCCCAGCATTTT.